These 28 T cell receptor beta chains came from one sample sequenced in a study of response to subunit inactivated influenza vaccine (dated 2018 in TCRdb). The sample's time point label, in plain terms: 40 to 45 days after influenza vaccine administration. Receptors were amplified or captured by RT-PCR. The sequencing machine was an Illumina HiSeq 2500. The public sequencing data were trimmed at Q25 with fastp and processed into clonotypes with MiXCR by TCRdb, which kept only in-frame beta chains. Every entry covers one CDR3 protein and lists the most common genes and DNA from its rows. The table for this sample lists hundreds of thousands of distinct CDR3 sequences; 13% of them were counted only once. Around 12% of the sample lies in the top ten. The sequencing used PBMCs from blood, collected roughly 6 weeks after vaccination. The receptors here all came from a man in his forties or fifties who received an inactivated influenza vaccine. Donor details come from another sample of the same person, matched by shared clones.

This chain connects TRBV6-1 to TRBJ1-3, with D perhaps TRBD1 (5 bases). This CDR3 comprises 16 residues. V was cut by 4 bases and J by 2 bases, with 15 bases left in between. Germline V CDR1 and CDR2: MNHNS, SASEGT. The CDR3 region is CASSAQMRGTGNTIYF. CDR3 coding DNA: TGTGCCAGCAGTGCCCAAATGCGGGGGACTGGAAACACCATATATTTT.

This clonotype was detected a few times. The V and J genes are TRBV5-1 and TRBJ2-5, with D perhaps matching TRBD2 (5 bases). Trimming removed 1 base at V and 3 bases at J, with 16 bases between. The CDR3 is made up of 16 amino acids. CDR1 is SGHRS, CDR2 YFSETQ, per germline. The CDR3: CASSLNGNSAEETQYF. The DNA of the CDR3 is TGCGCCAGCAGCTTGAACGGGAACTCCGCGGAAGAGACCCAGTACTTC.

This clonotype showed up many times. V usage is TRBV5-5 and J usage is TRBJ2-7; 9 nucleotides agree with TRBD2. V was pared by 4 bases and J by 1 base, with 6 bases of the junction left unmatched. The germline CDR1 and CDR2 sequences are SGHKS and YYEKEE (reference sequence). CDR3 length equals 15 residues. CDR3 in amino acids: CASSQQRGESYEQYF. The CDR3, as DNA: TGTGCCAGCAGCCAGCAGCGGGGGGAATCCTACGAGCAGTACTTC. Looking up the rest from reference TRBV5-5 and TRBJ2-7 gives the full variable domain: DAGVTQSPTHLIKTRGQQVTLRCSPISGHKSVSWYQQVLGQGPQFIFQYYEKEERGRGNFPDRFSARQFPNYSSELNVNALLLGDSALYLCASSQQRGESYEQYFGPGTRLTVT.

The table lists this clonotype with a few counts. The J gene is TRBJ2-3, the V gene TRBV20-1; D possibly corresponds to TRBD2 (6 bases). Germline loops: CDR1 DFQATT, CDR2 SNEGSKA (reference sequence). The CDR3 has 13 residues. V lost 3 bases to trimming and J lost 5 bases, with 12 bases between them. Written as DNA, the CDR3 is TGCAGTGCTAGCGGGGGTGCGGTAGATACGCAGTATTTT. The encoded protein is CSASGGAVDTQYF.

This clonotype was counted between two and nine times. A read error may account for a junction end that differs from germline. V gene TRBV7-8 combines with J gene TRBJ1-4; TRBD1 is a possible D gene (6 bases). There are 12 residues in the CDR3. Germline V lookup: CDR1 SGHVS, CDR2 FQNEAQ. CDR3 in amino acids: CASSLDRDVLIF. CDR3 DNA sequence: TGTGCCAGCAGCTTAGACAGGGATGTGCTAATTTTT.

This clonotype was observed a few times. The V and J genes are TRBV4-2 and TRBJ2-2, with unresolved D. The V end lost 0 bases, the J end lost 6 bases, and 11 bases lay between the germline ends. CDR3 size: 15 residues. Per the germline V gene, CDR1 is LGHNA and CDR2 is YNFKEQ. DNA of the CDR3: TGTGCCAGCAGCCAAGAGCAGACGAGTGCCGGGGAGCTGTTTTTT. It specifies CASSQEQTSAGELFF.

The chain joins TRBV7-9 to TRBJ2-6; no definite D call. The CDR3 is 13 residues long. The V end was cut by 8 bases, the J end by 4 bases, with 9 bases between. Germline V CDR1 and CDR2: SEHNR, FQNEAQ (reference sequence). The CDR3 region has the DNA TGTGCCAGCTCAGAGGCGGGGGCCAACGTCCTGACTTTC. Its protein product is CASSEAGANVLTF.

The chain joins TRBV7-8 to TRBJ2-7; D is tentatively TRBD1 or TRBD2 (5 bases each). Trimming removed 1 base from V and 4 bases from J, with 20 bases in between. In germline, CDR1 is SGHVS, CDR2 FQNEAQ. The CDR3 length is 17 residues. In DNA, the CDR3 is TGTGCCAGCAGCTTAGAGAACTTTGGGACGGACCTTTACGAGCAGTACTTC. Its translation: CASSLENFGTDLYEQYF.

This clonotype was observed a handful of times. The chain combines TRBV27 with TRBJ2-7; 8 bases agree with TRBD2. Germline values: CDR1 MNHEY, CDR2 SMNVEV (reference sequence). There are 16 residues in the CDR3. V lost 6 bases, J lost 6 bases, and 16 bases stayed unmatched. In DNA form, the CDR3 reads TGTGCCAGCAGACCATCCGGGAGGGGGGCCCGCGGCGAGCAGTACTTC. It translates to CASRPSGRGARGEQYF.

This clonotype has at least ten counts. This chain connects TRBV10-3 to TRBJ2-5; possible D gene TRBD1, 6 bases. The CDR3 runs to 12 residues. V lost 6 bases to trimming and J lost 5 bases, with 10 bases between them. The germline V gene encodes CDR1 ENHRY and CDR2 SYGVKD. CDR3 sequence: CAISRGRETQYF. In DNA, the CDR3 is TGTGCCATCAGCAGGGGACGGGAGACCCAGTACTTC.

The genes are TRBV7-7 and TRBJ2-1, with TRBD1 matching 7 bases. The CDR3 runs 13 residues. Germline lookup yields CDR1 SSHAT and CDR2 FNYEAQ (reference sequence). The CDR3 loop reads CANSLAGGNEQFF. CDR3 DNA: TGTGCTAACAGCTTAGCAGGGGGTAATGAGCAGTTCTTC. The variable domain in full, completed from reference TRBV7-7 and TRBJ2-1, reads GAGVSQSPRYKVTKRGQDVTLRCDPISSHATLYWYQQALGQGPEFLTYFNYEAQPDKSGLPSDRFSAERPEGSISTLTIQRTEQRDSAMYRCANSLAGGNEQFFGPGTRLTVL.

This clonotype has more than one count but fewer than ten. V gene TRBV7-2 combines with J gene TRBJ2-7, with D perhaps TRBD2 (5 bases). This CDR3 contains 15 residues. Germline CDR1 is SGHTA and CDR2 is FQGNSA. Trimming shortened V by 1 base and J by 6 bases, and 16 bases separated the two germline ends. CDR3 sequence: CASSLGSDSGGEQYF. The CDR3 bases are TGTGCCAGCAGCTTAGGATCGGACTCTGGTGGCGAGCAGTACTTC.

The chain joins TRBV10-3 to TRBJ2-3, with 10 bases that match TRBD1. In germline, CDR1 is ENHRY, CDR2 SYGVKD. Trimming at V came to 3 bases and at J to 8 bases, leaving 11 bases not matched to a gene. The length of the CDR3 is 16 residues. As DNA, the CDR3 is TGTGCCATCAGTGAATCTCTTGGGACAGGGGAACCTACGCAGTATTTT. Translated: CAISESLGTGEPTQYF.

The V gene is TRBV5-4, the J gene TRBJ2-7; 8 nucleotides agree with TRBD2. After removal of 7 bases from V and 1 base from J, the junction contained 4 bases not matched to a gene. The CDR3 contains 13 residues. Germline values: CDR1 SGHNT, CDR2 YYREEE (reference sequence). CDR3 nucleotides: TGTGCCAGCGGCAGCGGGAGTTCCTACGAGCAGTACTTC. It translates to CASGSGSSYEQYF.

The V and J genes are TRBV20-1 and TRBJ2-7, with 10 positions matching TRBD1. After removal of 6 bases from V and 4 bases from J, the junction contained 9 bases not matched to a gene. The germline CDR1 and CDR2 sequences are DFQATT and SNEGSKA (reference sequence). This CDR3 region has 14 residues. The CDR3 is CSAPPGQGKYEQYF. The CDR3 DNA reads TGCAGTGCACCTCCGGGACAGGGGAAATACGAGCAGTACTTC.

This clonotype was detected ten times or more. The chain couples TRBV20-1 to TRBJ2-5; tentative D call: TRBD2 (6 bases). The V end was cut by 2 bases, the J end by 3 bases, with 13 bases between. This CDR3 has 14 amino acids. Germline lookup yields CDR1 DFQATT and CDR2 SNEGSKA (reference sequence). In DNA, the CDR3 is TGCAGTGCTAGATTGGGTTCGGGGGAAGAGACCCAGTACTTC. Protein product: CSARLGSGEETQYF.

The sample holds a few counts of this clonotype. This chain links TRBV20-1 with TRBJ2-2; 10 bases agree with TRBD2. Losses at the gene ends were 1 base for V and 5 bases for J; bases not matched to a gene: 4. The CDR3 extends over 15 amino acids. Germline CDR1 reads DFQATT; CDR2 reads SNEGSKA (reference sequence). Written as DNA, the CDR3 is TGCAGTGCTAGAGGGCTAGCGGGGGTTACCGGGGAGCTGTTTTTT. Protein product: CSARGLAGVTGELFF.

V usage is TRBV4-1 and J usage is TRBJ1-5, with 9 bases matching TRBD1. CDR1 and CDR2 (germline): MGHRA, YSYEKL. The V gene end was trimmed by 5 bases and the J gene end by 6 bases; junction bases not matched to a gene: 8. The CDR3 sequence is 15 residues long. The CDR3 reads CASSYGQGHSQPQHF. The CDR3 DNA follows: TGCGCCAGCAGCTACGGACAGGGGCATAGTCAGCCCCAGCATTTT.

This clonotype was seen ten or more times. The J gene is TRBJ2-1, the V gene TRBV7-9; D gene ambiguous. Trimming removed 6 bases at V and 8 bases at J, with 8 bases between. Per the germline V gene, CDR1 is SEHNR and CDR2 is FQNEAQ (reference sequence). This CDR3 contains 11 residues. The CDR3 bases are TGTGCCAGCAGTTCATGGGATGAGCAGTTCTTC. It specifies CASSSWDEQFF. Drawing the rest from reference TRBV7-9 and TRBJ2-1, the complete variable domain is DTGVSQNPRHKITKRGQNVTFRCDPISEHNRLYWYRQTLGQGPEFLTYFQNEAQLEKSRLLSDRFSAERPKGSFSTLEIQRTEQGDSAMYLCASSSWDEQFFGPGTRLTVL.

The chain couples TRBV2 to TRBJ2-1; 8 positions match TRBD1. This CDR3 is 15 amino acids long. Looked up from germline, CDR1 is SNHLY and CDR2 is FYNNEI. With V trimmed by 10 bases and J by 3 bases, 11 bases remained unmatched. The CDR3 DNA follows: TGTGCCACGGCGGGACGGGACAGGATCTACAATGAGCAGTTCTTC. Amino acid sequence: CATAGRDRIYNEQFF.

The V and J genes are TRBV5-1 and TRBJ2-7, with 13 bases aligning to TRBD2. V shed 0 bases, J shed 4 bases, and the junction held 7 bases outside the gene matches. From germline, CDR1 is SGHRS and CDR2 YFSETQ. CDR3 length: 17 residues. The CDR3 is CASSLGSWGLAGYEQYF. The DNA of the CDR3 is TGCGCCAGCAGCTTGGGGAGTTGGGGACTAGCGGGATACGAGCAGTACTTC.

This clonotype was seen a few times. The V gene is TRBV4-3, the J gene TRBJ2-5; no reliable D call. Trimming removed 0 bases from V and 4 bases from J, with 12 bases in between. Germline CDR1 and CDR2: LGHNA and YSLEER. The CDR3 runs to 15 residues. In nucleotides, the CDR3 is TGCGCCAGCAGCCAAGATAATGGGTACCGAGAGACCCAGTACTTC. It is translated as CASSQDNGYRETQYF.

The V and J genes are TRBV7-9 and TRBJ2-5; TRBD1 is a possible D gene (6 bases). Germline V lookup: CDR1 SEHNR, CDR2 FQNEAQ (reference sequence). CDR3 length: 17 residues. Trimming pared 4 bases from V and 0 bases from J, leaving 18 bases between. CDR3 sequence (DNA): TGTGCCAGCAGCTCCTTCGGGCAGGGGATAAACCAAGAGACCCAGTACTTC. Encoded protein: CASSSFGQGINQETQYF.

The CDR3 reads CASSYLLAANTGELFF. CDR3 DNA: TGTGCCAGCAGTTACCTTCTAGCAGCGAACACCGGGGAGCTGTTTTTT. The chain employs TRBV6-5 and TRBJ2-2, with D possibly being TRBD2 (5 bases). CDR1 and CDR2 (germline): MNHEY, SVGAGI. The CDR3 length is 16 residues. The ends were cut back, 2 bases at V and 0 bases at J, with 10 bases in the middle.

The CDR3 coding sequence is TGTGCCAGCATGAGTGTGTATGAAGCTTTCTTT. Amino acids: CASMSVYEAFF. J is TRBJ1-1 and V is TRBV6-2 or TRBV6-3; D unclear. Trimming cost V 7 bases and J 7 bases, with 10 bases left between them. Germline V gene lookup returns CDR1 MNHEY and CDR2 SVGEGT. CDR3 length equals 11 residues.

The chain links TRBV5-5 to TRBJ1-6; D not resolved. This CDR3 has 14 amino acids. Germline CDR1 SGHKS, CDR2 YYEKEE (reference sequence). Between the trimmed V and J ends, which lost 5 bases and 7 bases, there was a span of 13 bases. CDR3 protein: CASSQFQENSPLHF. The CDR3 DNA sequence: TGTGCCAGCAGTCAGTTCCAGGAAAATTCACCCCTCCACTTT.

The gene calls are TRBV6-1 and TRBJ1-2; 12 positions agree with TRBD1. This CDR3 comprises 14 residues. Losses at the gene ends were 6 bases for V and 7 bases for J; bases not matched to a gene: 6. Germline V lookup: CDR1 MNHNS, CDR2 SASEGT. CDR3 sequence (DNA): TGTGCCAGCAGGAGGGGACAGGGGGCTTCTGGCTACACCTTC. Residues: CASRRGQGASGYTF.

This clonotype showed up just a few times. This rearrangement joins TRBV6-2 or TRBV6-3 to TRBJ2-7, with TRBD1 matching 8 bases. Germline assignment: CDR1 MNHEY and CDR2 SVGEGT. J gave up 1 base and V 6 bases, and 8 bases lay outside the gene matches. This CDR3 spans 15 amino acids. CDR3 loop: CASRPQGAESYEQYF. CDR3 bases: TGTGCCAGCAGACCTCAGGGGGCGGAATCCTACGAGCAGTACTTC.